The clone carrying this TCR beta chain was detected only a few times. As yet, its antigen is unknown. Trimming took 1 base from V and 2 from J, leaving 9 bases between them. Per the germline V gene, CDR1 is DFQATT and CDR2 is SNEGSKA (reference sequence). This CDR3 has 14 amino acids. The entry originates in a study of identical twins. General study points: Monozygotic twins shared more out-of-frame TCR alpha than recombination models predicted.

TCRdb passed the 5' RACE reads through MiXCR, listing each CDR3 protein once. The sample holds roughly 250,000 distinct CDR3 sequences, around 15% seen once. J is TRBJ1-3 and V is TRBV20-1; D call uncertain. Specimen: memory (CD45RO+) T cells sorted from blood. The sequence was collected from a woman aged 18-29 years in good health. CDR3 in DNA: TGCAGTGCTAGAGGGGAGTGGGCTGGAAACACCATATATTTT. Protein product: CSARGEWAGNTIYF.